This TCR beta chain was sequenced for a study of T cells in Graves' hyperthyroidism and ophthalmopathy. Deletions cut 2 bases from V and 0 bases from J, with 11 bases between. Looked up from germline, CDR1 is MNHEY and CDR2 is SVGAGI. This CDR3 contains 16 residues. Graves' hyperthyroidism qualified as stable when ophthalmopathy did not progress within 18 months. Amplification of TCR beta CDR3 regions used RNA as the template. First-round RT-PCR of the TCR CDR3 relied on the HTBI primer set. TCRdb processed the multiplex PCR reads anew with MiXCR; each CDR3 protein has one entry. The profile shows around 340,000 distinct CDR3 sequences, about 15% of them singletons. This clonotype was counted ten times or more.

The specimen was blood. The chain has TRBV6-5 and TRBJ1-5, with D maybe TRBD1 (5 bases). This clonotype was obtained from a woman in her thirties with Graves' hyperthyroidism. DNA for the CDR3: TGTGCCAGCAGTTACGTAACGGGGCTTAGCAATCAGCCCCAGCATTTT. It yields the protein CASSYVTGLSNQPQHF.